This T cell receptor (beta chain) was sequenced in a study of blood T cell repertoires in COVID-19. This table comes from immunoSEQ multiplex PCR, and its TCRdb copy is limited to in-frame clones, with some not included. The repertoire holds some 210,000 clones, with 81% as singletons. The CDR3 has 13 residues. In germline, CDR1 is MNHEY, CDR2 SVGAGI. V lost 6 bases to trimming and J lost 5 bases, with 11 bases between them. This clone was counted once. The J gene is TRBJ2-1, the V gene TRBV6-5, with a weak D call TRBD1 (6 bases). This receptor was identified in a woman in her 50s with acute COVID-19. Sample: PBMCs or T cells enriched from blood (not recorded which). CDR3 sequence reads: CASRFGQNNEQFF. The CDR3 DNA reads TGTGCCAGCAGATTCGGACAGAACAATGAGCAGTTCTTC.